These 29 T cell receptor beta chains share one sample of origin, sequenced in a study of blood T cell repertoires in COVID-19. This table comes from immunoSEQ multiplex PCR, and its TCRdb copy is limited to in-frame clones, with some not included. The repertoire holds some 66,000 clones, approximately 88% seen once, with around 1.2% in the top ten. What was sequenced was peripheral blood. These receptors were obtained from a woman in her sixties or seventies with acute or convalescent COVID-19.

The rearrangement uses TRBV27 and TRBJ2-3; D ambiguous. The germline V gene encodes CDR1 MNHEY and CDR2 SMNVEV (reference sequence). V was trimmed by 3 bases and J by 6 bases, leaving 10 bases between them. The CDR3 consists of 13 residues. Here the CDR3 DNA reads TGTGCCAGCAGTTTGGTAGAAATGGATACGCAGTATTTT. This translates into CASSLVEMDTQYF.

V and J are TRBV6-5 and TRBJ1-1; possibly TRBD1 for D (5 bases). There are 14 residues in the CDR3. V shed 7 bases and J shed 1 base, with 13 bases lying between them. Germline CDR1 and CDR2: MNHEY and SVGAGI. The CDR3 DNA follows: TGTGCCAGCACCTCAGGGATTTCGAACACTGAAGCTTTCTTT. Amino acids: CASTSGISNTEAFF.

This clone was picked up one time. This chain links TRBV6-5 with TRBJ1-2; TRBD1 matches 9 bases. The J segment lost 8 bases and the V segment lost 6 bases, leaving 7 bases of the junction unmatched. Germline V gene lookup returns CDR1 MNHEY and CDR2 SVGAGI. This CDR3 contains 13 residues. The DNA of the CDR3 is TGTGCCAGCAGACACAGGGGGCAAGAAGGCTACACCTTC. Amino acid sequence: CASRHRGQEGYTF.

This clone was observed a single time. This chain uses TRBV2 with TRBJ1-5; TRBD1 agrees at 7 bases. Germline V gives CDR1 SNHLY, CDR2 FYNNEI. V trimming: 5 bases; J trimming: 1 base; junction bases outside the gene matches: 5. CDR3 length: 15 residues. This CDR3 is CASSHDRASNQPQHF. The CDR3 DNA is TGTGCCAGCAGTCACGACAGGGCGAGCAATCAGCCCCAGCATTTT.

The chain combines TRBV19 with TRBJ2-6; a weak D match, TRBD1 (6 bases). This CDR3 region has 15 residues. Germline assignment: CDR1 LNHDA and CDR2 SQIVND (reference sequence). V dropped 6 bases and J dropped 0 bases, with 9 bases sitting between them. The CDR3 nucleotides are TGTGCCAGTAGCACAGGGTCCTCTGGGGCCAACGTCCTGACTTTC. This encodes CASSTGSSGANVLTF.

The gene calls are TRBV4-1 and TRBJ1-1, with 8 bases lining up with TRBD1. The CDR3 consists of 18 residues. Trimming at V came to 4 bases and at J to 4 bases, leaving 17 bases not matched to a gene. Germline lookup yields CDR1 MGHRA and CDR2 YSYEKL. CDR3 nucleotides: TGCGCCAGCAGCCCGGTGGCCAGGGGGCGTAAAGCGAGCACTGAAGCTTTCTTT. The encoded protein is CASSPVARGRKASTEAFF.

The CDR3 spells CASRDYRGQSYGYTF. CDR3 bases: TGTGCCAGTAGGGATTACAGGGGGCAGAGCTATGGCTACACCTTC. The chain uses TRBV19 and TRBJ1-2; TRBD1 matches at 9 bases. This CDR3 spans 15 amino acids. From germline, CDR1 is LNHDA and CDR2 SQIVND (reference sequence). Unmatched junction bases numbered 9, after V lost 6 bases and J lost 4 bases.

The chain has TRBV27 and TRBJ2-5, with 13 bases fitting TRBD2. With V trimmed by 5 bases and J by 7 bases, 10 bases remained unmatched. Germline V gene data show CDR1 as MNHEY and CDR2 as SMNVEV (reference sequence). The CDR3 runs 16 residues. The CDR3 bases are TGTGCCAGCAGTCCAAAACCGTGGACTAGCGGGGGGACCCAGTACTTC. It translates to CASSPKPWTSGGTQYF.

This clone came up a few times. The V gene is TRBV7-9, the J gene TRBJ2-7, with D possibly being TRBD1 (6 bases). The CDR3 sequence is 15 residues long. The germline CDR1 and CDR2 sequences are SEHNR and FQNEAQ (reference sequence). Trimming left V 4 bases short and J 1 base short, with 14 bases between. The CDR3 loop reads CASSSGTHNSYEQYV. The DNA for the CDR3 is TGTGCCAGCAGCTCCGGGACACATAATTCCTACGAGCAGTACGTC.

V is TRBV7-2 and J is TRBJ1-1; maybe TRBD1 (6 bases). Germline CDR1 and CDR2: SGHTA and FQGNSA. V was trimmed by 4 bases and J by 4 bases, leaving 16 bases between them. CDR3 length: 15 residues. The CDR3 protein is CASSSPEGGSTEAFF. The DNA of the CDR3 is TGTGCCAGCAGCTCCCCGGAGGGGGGGAGCACTGAAGCTTTCTTT.

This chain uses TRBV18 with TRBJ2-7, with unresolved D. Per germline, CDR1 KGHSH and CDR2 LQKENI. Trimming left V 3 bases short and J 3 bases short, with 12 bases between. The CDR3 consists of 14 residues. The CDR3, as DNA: TGTGCCAGCTCACCGGGCAGGTCAAACTACGAGCAGTACGTC. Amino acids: CASSPGRSNYEQYV.

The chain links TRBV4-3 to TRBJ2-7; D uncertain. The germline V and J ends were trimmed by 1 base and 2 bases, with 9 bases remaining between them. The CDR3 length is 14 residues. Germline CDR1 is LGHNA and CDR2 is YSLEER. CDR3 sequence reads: CASSQATATYEQYV. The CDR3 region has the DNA TGCGCCAGCAGCCAAGCTACAGCCACCTACGAGCAGTACGTC.

CDR3 coding DNA: TGTGCCAGCAGCTTGGTGGTGGGACAGTTGAATGAAAAACTGTTTTTT. Amino acid sequence: CASSLVVGQLNEKLFF. The chain links TRBV5-5 to TRBJ1-4; 7 nucleotides line up with TRBD1. Unmatched junction bases numbered 7, after V lost 0 bases and J lost 5 bases. The CDR3 runs 16 residues. Germline CDR1 is SGHKS and CDR2 is YYEKEE (reference sequence).

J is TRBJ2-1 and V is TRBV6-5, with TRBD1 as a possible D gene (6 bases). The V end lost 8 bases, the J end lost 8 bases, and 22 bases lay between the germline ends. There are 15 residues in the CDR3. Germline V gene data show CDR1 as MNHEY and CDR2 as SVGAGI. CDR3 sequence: CASGSGGVGFYEQFF. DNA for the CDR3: TGTGCCAGCGGGAGTGGGGGCGTCGGGTTCTATGAGCAGTTCTTC.

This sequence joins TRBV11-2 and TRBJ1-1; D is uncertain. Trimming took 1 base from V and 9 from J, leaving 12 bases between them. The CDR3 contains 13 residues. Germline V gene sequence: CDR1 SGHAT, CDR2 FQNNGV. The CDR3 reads CASSLGSRSQAFF. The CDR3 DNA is TGTGCCAGCAGCTTAGGGTCTCGGAGCCAAGCTTTCTTT.

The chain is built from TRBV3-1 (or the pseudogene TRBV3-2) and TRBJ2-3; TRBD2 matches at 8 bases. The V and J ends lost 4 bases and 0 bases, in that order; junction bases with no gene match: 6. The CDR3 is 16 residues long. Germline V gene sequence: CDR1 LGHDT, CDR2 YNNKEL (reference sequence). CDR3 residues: CASSPSAGESTDTQYF. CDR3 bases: TGTGCCAGCAGCCCCTCAGCGGGGGAGAGCACAGATACGCAGTATTTT.

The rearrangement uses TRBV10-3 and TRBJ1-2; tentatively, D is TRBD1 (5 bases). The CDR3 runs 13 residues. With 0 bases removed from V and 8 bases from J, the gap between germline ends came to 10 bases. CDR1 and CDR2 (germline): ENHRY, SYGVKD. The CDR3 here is CAISESGQGGYTF. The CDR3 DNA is TGTGCCATCAGTGAGTCTGGCCAGGGAGGCTACACCTTC.

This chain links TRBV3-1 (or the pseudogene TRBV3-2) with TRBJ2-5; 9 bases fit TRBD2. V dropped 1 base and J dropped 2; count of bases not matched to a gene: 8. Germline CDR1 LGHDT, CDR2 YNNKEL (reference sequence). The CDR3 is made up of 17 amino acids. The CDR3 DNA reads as TGTGCCAGCAGCCAAGCCAGCGGGGGGACTCGACAAGAGACCCAGTACTTC. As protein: CASSQASGGTRQETQYF.

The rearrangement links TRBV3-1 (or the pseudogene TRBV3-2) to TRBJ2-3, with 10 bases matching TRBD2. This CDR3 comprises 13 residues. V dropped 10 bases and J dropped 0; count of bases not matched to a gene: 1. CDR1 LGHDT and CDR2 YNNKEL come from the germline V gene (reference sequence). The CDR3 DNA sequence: TGTGCCACTAGCGGGAGAAGCACAGATACGCAGTATTTT. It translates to CATSGRSTDTQYF.

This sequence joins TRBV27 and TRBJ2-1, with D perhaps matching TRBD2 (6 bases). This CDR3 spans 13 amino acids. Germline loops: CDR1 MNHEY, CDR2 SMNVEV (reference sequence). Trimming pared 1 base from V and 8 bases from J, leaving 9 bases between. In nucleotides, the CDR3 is TGTGCCAGCAGTTTATGGGGGGACTATGAGCAGTTCTTC. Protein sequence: CASSLWGDYEQFF.

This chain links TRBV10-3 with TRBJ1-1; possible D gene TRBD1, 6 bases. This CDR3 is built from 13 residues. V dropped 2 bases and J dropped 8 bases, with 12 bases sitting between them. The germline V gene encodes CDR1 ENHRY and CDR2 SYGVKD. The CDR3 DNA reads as TGTGCCATCAGTGAGGCACAGGGTCTAGAAGCTTTCTTT. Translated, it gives CAISEAQGLEAFF.

The CDR3 is CASSLGGGVLNEQFF. The DNA for the CDR3 is TGCGCCAGCAGCTTGGGCGGGGGCGTTTTAAATGAGCAGTTCTTC. The gene calls are TRBV5-1 and TRBJ2-1; D possibly corresponds to TRBD2 (7 bases). Germline V gives CDR1 SGHRS, CDR2 YFSETQ. V shed 0 bases and J shed 7 bases, with 14 bases lying between them. CDR3 size: 15 residues.

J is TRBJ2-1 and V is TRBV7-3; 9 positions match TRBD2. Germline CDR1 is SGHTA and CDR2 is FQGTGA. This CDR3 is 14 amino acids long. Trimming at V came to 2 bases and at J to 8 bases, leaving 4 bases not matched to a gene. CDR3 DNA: TGTGCCAGCAGCTTATTTAGCGGGAGCGATGAGCAGTTCTTC. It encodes CASSLFSGSDEQFF.

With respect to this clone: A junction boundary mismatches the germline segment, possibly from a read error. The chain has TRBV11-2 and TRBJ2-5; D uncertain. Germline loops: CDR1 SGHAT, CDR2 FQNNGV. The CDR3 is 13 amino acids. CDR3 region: CASGFPNGETQYF. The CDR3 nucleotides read TGTGCCAGCGGCTTCCCCAACGGAGAGACCCAGTACTTC.

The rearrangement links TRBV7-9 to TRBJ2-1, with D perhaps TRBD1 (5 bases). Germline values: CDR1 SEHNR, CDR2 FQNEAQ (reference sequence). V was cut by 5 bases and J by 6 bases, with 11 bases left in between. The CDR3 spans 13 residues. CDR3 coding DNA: TGTGCCAGCAGCCCCGGCAGGGCCAATGAGCAGTTCTTC. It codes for CASSPGRANEQFF.

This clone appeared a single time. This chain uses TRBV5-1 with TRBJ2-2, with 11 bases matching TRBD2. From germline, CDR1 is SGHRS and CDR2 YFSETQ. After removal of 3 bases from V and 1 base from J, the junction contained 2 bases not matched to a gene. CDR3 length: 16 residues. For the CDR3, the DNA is TGCGCCAGCAGCTCAGGACTAGCGGGGAACACCGGGGAGCTGTTTTTT. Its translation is CASSSGLAGNTGELFF. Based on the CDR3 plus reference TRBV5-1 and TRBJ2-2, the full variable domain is KAGVTQTPRYLIKTRGQQVTLSCSPISGHRSVSWYQQTPGQGLQFLFEYFSETQRNKGNFPGRFSGRQFSNSRSEMNVSTLELGDSALYLCASSSGLAGNTGELFFGEGSRLTVL.

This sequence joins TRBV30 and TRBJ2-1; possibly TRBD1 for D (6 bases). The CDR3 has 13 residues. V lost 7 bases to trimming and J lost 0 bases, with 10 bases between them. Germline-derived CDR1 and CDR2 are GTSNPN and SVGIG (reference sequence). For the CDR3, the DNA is TGTGCCTACCAAGGGGGCTCCTACAATGAGCAGTTCTTC. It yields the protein CAYQGGSYNEQFF.

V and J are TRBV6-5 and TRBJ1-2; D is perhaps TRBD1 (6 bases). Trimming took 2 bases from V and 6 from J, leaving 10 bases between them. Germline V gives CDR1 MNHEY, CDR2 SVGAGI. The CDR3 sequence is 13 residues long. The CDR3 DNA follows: TGTGCCAGCAGTTACATCACAGGGAATGGCTACACCTTC. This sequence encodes CASSYITGNGYTF.

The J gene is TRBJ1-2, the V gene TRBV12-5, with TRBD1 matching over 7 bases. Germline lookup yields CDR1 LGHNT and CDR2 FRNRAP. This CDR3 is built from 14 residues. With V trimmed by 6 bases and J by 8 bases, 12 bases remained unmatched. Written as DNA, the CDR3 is TGTGCTAGTGGCCTAGGGACAGATTCTTCAGGCTACACCTTC. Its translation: CASGLGTDSSGYTF. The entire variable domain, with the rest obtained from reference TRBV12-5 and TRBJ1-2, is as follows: DARVTQTPRHKVTEMGQEVTMRCQPILGHNTVFWYRQTMMQGLELLAYFRNRAPLDDSGMPKDRFSAEMPDATLATLKIQPSEPRDSAVYFCASGLGTDSSGYTFGSGTRLTVV.